This entry is about one T cell receptor beta chain. Its antigen is currently unknown. The authors incorporated unique molecular identifiers into the TCR beta cDNA libraries. MiXCR, run by TCRdb on the PCR reads, gives a single entry per CDR3 protein. The top ten clones hold about 12% of a sample with some 500,000 distinct CDR3 sequences, under 55% of them seen once. The CDR3 has 14 residues. Germline assignment: CDR1 MNHEY and CDR2 SVGEGT. V lost 5 bases to trimming and J lost 5 bases, with 15 bases between them. The data were taken from a study of post-analysis software for immune sequencing data. Whole-study findings and limits: Patients used roughly five TRBV segments, including TRBV5-6, TRBV5-1 and TRBV20-1, more often than controls. F measure grouped same-batch samples tightly together.

The J gene is TRBJ1-1, the V gene TRBV6-2 or TRBV6-3; the D is unclear. Sequencing used blood. The receptor comes from a girl aged 5-17 years with multiple sclerosis. This CDR3 is CASSDLGIDTEAFF. The CDR3 bases are TGTGCCAGCAGTGACTTGGGGATTGATACTGAAGCTTTCTTT.